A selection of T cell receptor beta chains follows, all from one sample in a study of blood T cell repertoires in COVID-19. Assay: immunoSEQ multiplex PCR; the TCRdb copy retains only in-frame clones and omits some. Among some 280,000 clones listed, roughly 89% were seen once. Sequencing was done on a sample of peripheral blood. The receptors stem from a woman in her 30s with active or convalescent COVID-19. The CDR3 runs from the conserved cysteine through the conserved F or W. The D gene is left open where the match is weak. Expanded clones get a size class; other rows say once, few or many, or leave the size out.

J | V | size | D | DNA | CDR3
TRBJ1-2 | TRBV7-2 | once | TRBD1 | TGTGCCAGCTCTCTGGAGGGGGCGCGAGGCTACACCTTC | CASSLEGARGYTF
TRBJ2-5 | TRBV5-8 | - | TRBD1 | TGTGCCAGCAGCACGGGCGGGACAGGGCGTGTAGAAGAGACCCAGTACTTC | CASSTGGTGRVEETQYF
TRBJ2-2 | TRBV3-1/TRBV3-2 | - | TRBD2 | TGTGCCAGCAGCCGTCCTAGCGGGGGGCCCGGGGAGCTGTTTTTT | CASSRPSGGPGELFF
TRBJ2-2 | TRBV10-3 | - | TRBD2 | TGTGCCACTCGGGAGGGGGGATCGAACACCGGGGAGCTGTTTTTT | CATREGGSNTGELFF
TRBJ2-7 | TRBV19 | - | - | TGTGCCAGTAGTATAAGTCCAGGCGGGGCCTACGAGCAGTACTTC | CASSISPGGAYEQYF
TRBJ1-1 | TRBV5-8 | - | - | TGTGCTATTTCTTCGGTACGCTTTAACACTGAAGCTTTCTTT | CAISSVRFNTEAFF
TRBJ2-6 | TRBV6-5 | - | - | TGTGCCAGCAGCGGTACAGCTGGGGCCAACGTCCTGACTTTC | CASSGTAGANVLTF
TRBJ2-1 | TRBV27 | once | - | TGTGCCAGCAGTTCGGACGGGATCCCTTACGGTGAGCAGTTCTTC | CASSSDGIPYGEQFF
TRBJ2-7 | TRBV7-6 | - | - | TGTGCCAGCAGCTCCTCCGGCAGGGATATGTACGAGCAGTACTTC | CASSSSGRDMYEQYF
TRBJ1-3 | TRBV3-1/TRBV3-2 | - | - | TGTGCCAGCAGCCAAGGTCTTCCCAAAGACAGGGGAAACACCATATATTTT | CASSQGLPKDRGNTIYF
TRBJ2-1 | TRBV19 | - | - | TGTGCCAGTAGCCGGTCAACCCTCGCCGGGGAGCAGTTCTTC | CASSRSTLAGEQFF
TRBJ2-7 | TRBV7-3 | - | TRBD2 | TGTGCCAGCAGCTCCAGACCGGGACTAGCGGCGCTTGGATTCTACGAGCAGTACTTC | CASSSRPGLAALGFYEQYF
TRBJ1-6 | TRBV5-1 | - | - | TGCGCCAGCAGCGTACAGGCGAATTCACCCCTCCACTTT | CASSVQANSPLHF
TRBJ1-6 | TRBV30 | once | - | TGTGCCTGGAGTTCCACCCGGGGGGCCTATAATTCACCCCTCCACTTT | CAWSSTRGAYNSPLHF
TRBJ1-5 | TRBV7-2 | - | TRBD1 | TGTGCCAGCAGCTGGGGACAGAATCAGCCCCAGCATTTT | CASSWGQNQPQHF
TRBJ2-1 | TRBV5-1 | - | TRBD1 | TGCGCCAGCAGCCGACGGACAGGGGATGGAAGCAATGAGCAGTTCTTC | CASSRRTGDGSNEQFF
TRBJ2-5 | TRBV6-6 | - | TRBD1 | TGTGCCAGCAGTCCGAACCGACAGGGCCGAGTCCAAGAGACCCAGTACTTC | CASSPNRQGRVQETQYF
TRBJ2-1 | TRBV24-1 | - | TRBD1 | TGTGCCACCAGACCTACAGGGGGATCCTACAATGAGCAGTTCTTC | CATRPTGGSYNEQFF
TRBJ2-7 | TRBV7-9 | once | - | TGTGCCAGCAGCCCCAGTGGGGGGGCCGCCTACGAGCAGTACTTC | CASSPSGGAAYEQYF
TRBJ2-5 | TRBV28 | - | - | TGTGCCAGCAGTTTCCTAGGAGAAGGAGAGACCCAGTACTTC | CASSFLGEGETQYF
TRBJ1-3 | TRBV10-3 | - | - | TGTGCCATCAGTGAGCGGAGCTCTGGAAACACCATATATTTT | CAISERSSGNTIYF
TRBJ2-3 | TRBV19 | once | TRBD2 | TGTGCCACCTCCCGACTAGCGGGGAGGACAGATACGCAGTATTTT | CATSRLAGRTDTQYF
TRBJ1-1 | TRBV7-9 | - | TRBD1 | TGTGCCAGCACCCAATGGACAGGACCTTTGAACACTGAAGCTTTCTTT | CASTQWTGPLNTEAFF
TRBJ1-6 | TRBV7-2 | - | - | TGTGCCAGCACTAAAGGAGGGCAGCTGAATTCACCCCTCCACTTT | CASTKGGQLNSPLHF
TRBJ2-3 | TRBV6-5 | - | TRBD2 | TGTGCCAGCAGTCAACTAGCGGGGCCTACCTATACGCAGTATTTT | CASSQLAGPTYTQYF
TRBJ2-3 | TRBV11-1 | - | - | TGTGCCAGCAGCTTAGATCGGGGGGCCGGCACAGATACGCAGTATTTT | CASSLDRGAGTDTQYF
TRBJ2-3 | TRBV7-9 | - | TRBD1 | TGTGCCAGCAGCTCTACCCCGGGACAGGGATTTAGCACAGATACGCAGTATTTT | CASSSTPGQGFSTDTQYF
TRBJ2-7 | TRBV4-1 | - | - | TGCGCCAGCAGCCAAGACAGCGTCTTCCAAGCTGGGGAGCAGTACTTC | CASSQDSVFQAGEQYF
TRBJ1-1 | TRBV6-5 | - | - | TGTGCCACCCTCCTAAAAGTGAACACTGAAGCTTTCTTT | CATLLKVNTEAFF
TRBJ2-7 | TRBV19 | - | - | TGTGCCAGTAGTCAACATCTGGGAGCCTACGAGCAGTACTTC | CASSQHLGAYEQYF
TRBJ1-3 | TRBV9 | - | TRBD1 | TGTGCCAGCAGCGTAGATGGGACAGCCTCTGGAAACACCATATATTTT | CASSVDGTASGNTIYF
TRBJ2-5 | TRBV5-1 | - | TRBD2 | TGCGCCAGCAGCTTGGCCAGACTAGCGGGTGAGACCCAGTACTTC | CASSLARLAGETQYF
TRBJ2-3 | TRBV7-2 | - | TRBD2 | TGTGCCAGCAGCTTAGGACTAGCGGGGGGGCGGGAGTATTTT | CASSLGLAGGREYF
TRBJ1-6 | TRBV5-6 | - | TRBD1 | TGTGCCAGCAGCTTCACCACAGGGGATAATTCACCCCTCCACTTT | CASSFTTGDNSPLHF
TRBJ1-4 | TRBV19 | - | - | TGTGCCAGTAGTATTTGGGGACTGCTAAATGAAAAACTGTTTTTT | CASSIWGLLNEKLFF